The source of this T cell receptor (beta chain) is a study of cytomegalovirus exposure and HLA in healthy donors. Looking at the study overall: The study's early data release held about 80 million unique TCRs from HLA-typed donors. Overall study findings and caveats: In vitro data verified a few CMV-associated chains as specific for CMV antigens. Links to common viral pathogens appeared, in a later analysis, for several of the most significant clusters.

A word on this clone: Its target is unknown.

Samples came from healthy bone marrow donors. Primers included in the PCR were 60 Vbeta and 13 Jbeta primers. The repertoire was sequenced with immunoSEQ multiplex PCR; TCRdb's copy has only in-frame clones and lacks some. Of 100,000 to 150,000 clones in the sample, 80% were seen once. The CDR3 covers 17 residues. Germline V gene sequence: CDR1 SGHRS, CDR2 YFSETQ. The ends were cut back, 0 bases at V and 3 bases at J, with 17 bases in the middle. Sequencing input: PBMCs. The chain is built from TRBV5-1 and TRBJ2-3; D is unclear. The TCR sequence derives from a man aged 30 to 39 in good health and CMV-seronegative. Written as DNA, the CDR3 is TGCGCCAGCAGCTTGGAATCCGGAACTACGGCGACAGATACGCAGTATTTT. Its translation is CASSLESGTTATDTQYF.